Below, 22 T cell receptor beta chains from the same sample are listed, as sequenced in a study of blood T cell repertoires in COVID-19. Some clones are missing from TCRdb's copy, which holds only in-frame ones; the method was immunoSEQ multiplex PCR. The sample lists 97,000 or so clones, approximately 90% occurring once. Sequencing input: peripheral blood. These receptors originate from a man in his fifties or sixties with acute or convalescent COVID-19.

In regard to this clone: The sample contains more than one DNA sequence encoding this CDR3. The CDR3 nucleotides read TGCGCCAGCAGCTTGGGCGGACAGAGCAATCAGCCCCAGCATTTT. Its protein product is CASSLGGQSNQPQHF. This rearrangement joins TRBV5-1 to TRBJ1-5; TRBD1 is a possible D gene (6 bases). Germline CDR1 and CDR2: SGHRS and YFSETQ. CDR3 size: 15 residues. Trimming removed 0 bases at V and 1 base at J, with 8 bases between.

In this sample, this clone turned up once. The rearrangement links TRBV10-3 to TRBJ1-6, with a weak D call TRBD1 (6 bases). The germline V and J ends were trimmed by 4 bases and 10 bases, with 20 bases remaining between them. This CDR3 spans 16 amino acids. CDR1 and CDR2 from the germline V gene are ENHRY and SYGVKD. The CDR3 spells CAISAGRDRLESPLHF. The CDR3 DNA is TGTGCCATCAGTGCGGGGAGAGACAGGTTAGAATCACCCCTCCACTTT.

This clone has just a few counts. The chain carries TRBV20-1 and TRBJ1-5; no definite D call. The V gene's germline CDR1 is DFQATT and CDR2 SNEGSKA (reference sequence). The CDR3 covers 15 residues. V lost 3 bases to trimming and J lost 2 bases, with 14 bases between them. CDR3 region: CSASFGDGGNQPQHF. CDR3 nucleotide sequence: TGCAGTGCTAGTTTCGGGGATGGAGGCAATCAGCCCCAGCATTTT.

The chain combines TRBV3-1 (or the pseudogene TRBV3-2) with TRBJ1-6; D gene ambiguous. The V gene lost 6 bases and the J gene lost 8 bases, with 11 bases spanning the gap. CDR1 and CDR2 from the germline V gene are LGHDT and YNNKEL (reference sequence). The CDR3 loop spans 13 amino acids. The CDR3 protein is CASSLARDSPLHF. The CDR3 region has the DNA TGTGCCAGCAGTCTCGCACGGGATTCACCCCTCCACTTT.

The rearrangement joins TRBV30 to TRBJ1-4; TRBD1 aligns across 9 bases. CDR1 and CDR2 (germline): GTSNPN, SVGIG (reference sequence). This CDR3 has 15 residues. Germline trimming cut 5 bases from V and 7 bases from J; bases unmatched to any gene: 11. The CDR3 region has the DNA TGTGCCTGGGCCCCGACGGGGACAGGGCGTGAAAAACTGTTTTTT. This encodes CAWAPTGTGREKLFF.

This clone was recorded once. CDR3 in amino acids: CSAAQGEKLFF. The CDR3 bases are TGCAGTGCTGCCCAGGGTGAAAAACTGTTTTTT. The V call is TRBV20-1, the J call TRBJ1-4, with a tentative D call TRBD1 (5 bases). Germline assignment: CDR1 DFQATT and CDR2 SNEGSKA (reference sequence). V lost 5 bases, J lost 7 bases, and 8 bases lay in between. The CDR3 extends over 11 amino acids.

The genes are TRBV10-1 and TRBJ1-1; tentative D call: TRBD1 (5 bases). Germline CDR1 is WNHNN and CDR2 is SYGVQD (reference sequence). The CDR3 extends over 15 amino acids. Trimming stripped 3 bases from V and 6 bases from J, with 17 bases between. The CDR3 nucleotides read TGCGCCAGCAGTGAATTGGGGACGGCGGGGTCTGAAGCTTTCTTT. Translated: CASSELGTAGSEAFF.

The chain carries TRBV11-2 and TRBJ2-7; TRBD1 aligns across 7 bases. CDR1 and CDR2 (germline): SGHAT, FQNNGV. This CDR3 comprises 16 residues. The J segment lost 9 bases and the V segment lost 0 bases, leaving 14 bases of the junction unmatched. DNA of the CDR3: TGTGCCAGCAGCTTAGATATGCCAGGGGGAAGGCAGAGGCAGTACTTC. Translation gives CASSLDMPGGRQRQYF.

The chain couples TRBV2 to TRBJ2-2; 11 bases agree with TRBD1. The CDR3 is 16 amino acids. Germline-derived CDR1 and CDR2 are SNHLY and FYNNEI. The J segment lost 4 bases and the V segment lost 6 bases, leaving 7 bases of the junction unmatched. CDR3 residues: CASRDRGRVGTGELFF. CDR3 sequence (DNA): TGTGCCAGCAGGGACAGGGGGCGGGTAGGCACCGGGGAGCTGTTTTTT.

The chain carries TRBV30 and TRBJ1-2; 9 nucleotides line up with TRBD1. The length of the CDR3 is 16 residues. The junction had 9 bases not matched to a gene; V was cut back by 0 bases and J by 4 bases. The germline V gene has CDR1 GTSNPN and CDR2 SVGIG (reference sequence). CDR3 DNA: TGTGCCTGGAGTGTAAGCCCAACAGGGGGCGGCTATGGCTACACCTTC. Protein sequence: CAWSVSPTGGGYGYTF.

V gene TRBV5-1 combines with J gene TRBJ1-2; 8 nucleotides agree with TRBD1. V was clipped by 0 bases and J by 4 bases; unmatched bases: 8. This CDR3 has 16 amino acids. CDR1 is SGHRS, CDR2 YFSETQ, per germline. CDR3 amino acids: CASSLGQGALGYGYTF. For the CDR3, the DNA is TGCGCCAGCAGCTTGGGGCAGGGGGCGCTGGGCTATGGCTACACCTTC.

The gene calls are TRBV6-6 and TRBJ2-7; tentatively, D is TRBD1 (6 bases). From germline, CDR1 is MNHNY and CDR2 SVGAGI (reference sequence). V dropped 5 bases and J dropped 2 bases, with 10 bases sitting between them. The CDR3 length is 13 residues. The CDR3: CASSRDTPYEQYF. CDR3 bases: TGTGCCAGCAGTCGGGACACCCCCTACGAGCAGTACTTC.

In its sample, this clone was seen once. The chain combines TRBV10-3 with TRBJ1-1; TRBD1 aligns across 7 bases. This CDR3 region has 13 residues. Germline loops: CDR1 ENHRY, CDR2 SYGVKD. V lost 10 bases and J lost 1; bases outside the gene matches: 6. CDR3 residues: CATVGQANTEAFF. The DNA for the CDR3 is TGTGCCACCGTAGGACAGGCGAACACTGAAGCTTTCTTT.

The chain recombines TRBV11-3 with TRBJ2-3, with 7 bases aligning to TRBD1. Germline CDR1 reads SGHNT; CDR2 reads YENEEA. The CDR3 covers 15 residues. Trimming removed 3 bases from V and 2 bases from J; junction bases left unmatched: 5. As DNA, the CDR3 is TGTGCCAGCAGCTTGTTTGGGACAGACACAGATACGCAGTATTTT. This gives the protein CASSLFGTDTDTQYF.

V and J are TRBV14 and TRBJ1-3, with D perhaps TRBD1 (6 bases). There are 19 residues in the CDR3. The V and J ends lost 1 base and 1 base respectively, with 20 bases between them. In germline, CDR1 is SGHDN, CDR2 FVKESK. The CDR3 loop reads CASSQVLGASERSGNTIYF. The CDR3 bases are TGTGCCAGCAGCCAAGTGCTGGGGGCTTCCGAGAGGTCTGGAAACACCATATATTTT.

The rearrangement uses TRBV20-1 and TRBJ1-1; D uncertain. There are 11 residues in the CDR3. Germline CDR1 reads DFQATT; CDR2 reads SNEGSKA (reference sequence). The CDR3 DNA reads as TGCAGCTACAGAAAGAACACTGAAGCTTTCTTT. Protein: CSYRKNTEAFF.

This clone appeared once. V and J are TRBV27 and TRBJ1-1, with TRBD1 matching 9 bases. The germline CDR1 and CDR2 sequences are MNHEY and SMNVEV (reference sequence). The CDR3 loop spans 14 amino acids. Trimming at V came to 5 bases and at J to 7 bases, leaving 8 bases not matched to a gene. The CDR3 is CASSLQGAPGEAFF. CDR3 bases: TGTGCCAGCAGTCTACAGGGGGCGCCCGGTGAAGCTTTCTTT.

V is TRBV3-1 (or the pseudogene TRBV3-2) and J is TRBJ1-5; D perhaps matches TRBD1 (5 bases). The CDR3 contains 15 residues. Trimming pared 4 bases from V and 4 bases from J, leaving 14 bases between. Germline assignment: CDR1 LGHDT and CDR2 YNNKEL (reference sequence). In nucleotides, the CDR3 is TGTGCCAGCAGCCCGGGCCGGGGGTTGAATCAGCCCCAGCATTTT. Protein product: CASSPGRGLNQPQHF.

The rearrangement joins TRBV4-1 to TRBJ2-3; 7 bases line up with TRBD1. Germline CDR1 MGHRA, CDR2 YSYEKL. With 3 bases clipped from V and 3 bases from J, the junction kept 12 bases outside the gene matches. The CDR3 consists of 17 residues. The CDR3 DNA reads as TGCGCCAGCAGCCAGCCGGGACAGCTCCAAGGGACAGATACGCAGTATTTT. Encoded protein: CASSQPGQLQGTDTQYF.

The genes are TRBV5-5 and TRBJ1-1; 7 bases line up with TRBD1. The CDR3 spans 16 residues. V was clipped by 0 bases and J by 0 bases; unmatched bases: 5. The germline CDR1 and CDR2 sequences are SGHKS and YYEKEE (reference sequence). The CDR3 spells CASSLEGGRMNTEAFF. The CDR3 nucleotides are TGTGCCAGCAGCTTGGAAGGGGGCAGAATGAACACTGAAGCTTTCTTT.

This chain joins TRBV4-1 and TRBJ2-2; possible D gene TRBD1, 6 bases. Between the trimmed V and J ends, which lost 0 bases and 0 bases, there was a span of 17 bases. The CDR3 runs to 19 residues. CDR1 is MGHRA and CDR2 is YSYEKL in the germline V gene. The CDR3 DNA is TGCGCCAGCAGCCAAGATTACCGATACAGGGCCCCGAACACCGGGGAGCTGTTTTTT. Protein: CASSQDYRYRAPNTGELFF.

The chain combines TRBV6-5 with TRBJ1-3, with D possibly being TRBD1 (6 bases). This CDR3 region has 13 residues. CDR1 and CDR2 from the germline V gene are MNHEY and SVGAGI. Trimming took 5 bases from V and 4 from J, leaving 9 bases between them. This CDR3 is CASSQDSGNTIYF. CDR3 nucleotide sequence: TGTGCCAGCAGTCAGGACAGCGGAAACACCATATATTTT.